The clone carrying this TCR beta chain has a count of ten or more. Its specificity is unknown. The data derive from a study of early T cells in non-severe SARS-CoV-2 infection. Study information: Unsorted whole blood bulk RNA was sequenced, with unpaired chains.

Notes on the study in general: VDJdb matching, biased toward anti-spike CD8 responses, missed private and CD4 specificities.

Unique molecular identifier tags were affixed to discrete cDNA molecules. TCRdb used MiXCR to reprocess the 5' RACE reads, holding one entry per CDR3 protein. Of approximately 47,000 distinct CDR3 sequences listed, roughly 6.1% are singletons. Germline V lookup: CDR1 SGHRS, CDR2 YFSETQ. Trimming cost V 0 bases and J 3 bases, with 9 bases left between them. The CDR3 covers 15 residues. The chain joins TRBV5-1 to TRBJ1-4; D unclear. This specimen was whole blood, taken at baseline. This clonotype was obtained from an adult who was a healthcare worker with PCR-confirmed SARS-CoV-2 infection or an uninfected control (not recorded which). The chain's CDR3 is CASSLEGLPNEKLFF. CDR3 coding DNA: TGCGCCAGCAGCTTGGAAGGTTTACCTAATGAAAAACTGTTTTTT.